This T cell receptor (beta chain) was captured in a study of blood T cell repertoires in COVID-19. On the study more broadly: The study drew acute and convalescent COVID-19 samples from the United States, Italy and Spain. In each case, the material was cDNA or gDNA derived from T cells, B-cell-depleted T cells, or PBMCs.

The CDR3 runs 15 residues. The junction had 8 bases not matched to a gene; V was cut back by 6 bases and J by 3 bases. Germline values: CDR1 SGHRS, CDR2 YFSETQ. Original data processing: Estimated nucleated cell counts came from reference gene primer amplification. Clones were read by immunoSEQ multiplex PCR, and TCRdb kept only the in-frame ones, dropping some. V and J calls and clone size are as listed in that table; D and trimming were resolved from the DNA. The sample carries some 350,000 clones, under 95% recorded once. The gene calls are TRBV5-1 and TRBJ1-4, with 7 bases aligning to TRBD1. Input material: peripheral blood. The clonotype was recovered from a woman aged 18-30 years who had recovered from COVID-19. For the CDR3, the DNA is TGCGCCAGCACCCCTACAGGGGATTCTAATGAAAAACTGTTTTTT. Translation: CASTPTGDSNEKLFF.